One and the same sample provided the 14 T cell receptor beta chains below, sequenced in a study of CD8+ T cells in alopecia areata. Sequencing used cDNA as its template, made by extracting RNA and reverse transcribing it. Libraries were prepared by immunoSEQ multiplex PCR; TCRdb keeps only in-frame clonotypes and omits some of them. Of roughly 180,000 clones in the sample, 63% were seen once. Sample: CD4+ T cells sorted from blood, taken at week 0. These receptors were obtained from a human donor with alopecia areata.

The J gene is TRBJ2-5, the V gene TRBV5-1; tentative D call: TRBD1 (6 bases). CDR1 is SGHRS, CDR2 YFSETQ, per germline. The CDR3 is made up of 13 amino acids. Trimming left V 4 bases short and J 1 base short, with 8 bases between. The CDR3 DNA is TGCGCCAGCAGCCGGGACACCCAAGAGACCCAGTACTTC. Its protein product is CASSRDTQETQYF. Using reference TRBV5-1 and TRBJ2-5 for the parts outside the CDR3, the full variable domain is KAGVTQTPRYLIKTRGQQVTLSCSPISGHRSVSWYQQTPGQGLQFLFEYFSETQRNKGNFPGRFSGRQFSNSRSEMNVSTLELGDSALYLCASSRDTQETQYFGPGTRLLVL.

This clone was seen a few times. The chain links TRBV9 to TRBJ2-1, with no clear D. CDR3 length equals 14 residues. V lost 2 bases to trimming and J lost 10 bases, with 16 bases between them. Germline V gives CDR1 SGDLS, CDR2 YYNGEE. CDR3 nucleotides: TGTGCCAGCAGCGTCTTCGACGGACCCGCGGAGCAGTTCTTC. It specifies CASSVFDGPAEQFF.

This clone appeared once. The J gene is TRBJ2-5, the V gene TRBV30, with a weak D call TRBD2 (7 bases). V dropped 5 bases and J dropped 2 bases, with 9 bases sitting between them. From germline, CDR1 is GTSNPN and CDR2 SVGIG (reference sequence). The CDR3 consists of 12 residues. Written as DNA, the CDR3 is TGTGCCTGGGAGGGGGGGCAAGAGACCCAGTACTTC. This translates into CAWEGGQETQYF.

This sequence joins TRBV6-6 and TRBJ1-1, with D uncertain. The germline CDR1 and CDR2 sequences are MNHNY and SVGAGI (reference sequence). Trimming removed 7 bases at V and 3 bases at J, with 6 bases between. This CDR3 contains 11 residues. The CDR3 DNA reads as TGTGCCAGCATGGTGGACACTGAAGCTTTCTTT. This gives the protein CASMVDTEAFF.

V usage is TRBV5-1 and J usage is TRBJ2-4; D remains ambiguous. Trimming removed 5 bases at V and 8 bases at J, with 17 bases between. This CDR3 region has 14 residues. Germline V gene lookup returns CDR1 SGHRS and CDR2 YFSETQ. The CDR3: CASSWRGDEDIQYF. The CDR3 DNA follows: TGCGCCAGCAGTTGGCGTGGGGATGAGGACATTCAGTACTTC.

The V call is TRBV5-1, the J call TRBJ2-3, with D unresolved. This CDR3 has 15 residues. V was trimmed by 4 bases and J by 0 bases, leaving 12 bases between them. Germline V lookup: CDR1 SGHRS, CDR2 YFSETQ. The CDR3 region is CASSLDITSTDTQYF. The CDR3 nucleotides read TGCGCCAGCAGCCTAGACATCACTAGCACAGATACGCAGTATTTT.

V and J are TRBV7-2 and TRBJ2-1; D may be TRBD1 (5 bases). This CDR3 has 15 amino acids. Germline V gene data show CDR1 as SGHTA and CDR2 as FQGNSA. Between the trimmed V and J ends, which lost 3 bases and 4 bases, there was a span of 13 bases. This CDR3 is CASSFDRQVYNEQFF. The CDR3 bases are TGTGCCAGCAGCTTCGACAGACAAGTTTACAATGAGCAGTTCTTC.

The chain carries TRBV11-2 and TRBJ2-3; 9 bases are shared with TRBD2. Germline V lookup: CDR1 SGHAT, CDR2 FQNNGV. V lost 2 bases and J lost 0; bases outside the gene matches: 0. This CDR3 spans 15 amino acids. The CDR3 protein is CASSLTSGSTDTQYF. CDR3 nucleotide sequence: TGTGCCAGCAGCTTAACTAGCGGGAGCACAGATACGCAGTATTTT.

The chain combines TRBV29-1 with TRBJ2-3, with D uncertain. V was pared by 3 bases and J by 3 bases, with 10 bases between. The CDR3 consists of 13 residues. Germline V gene sequence: CDR1 SQVTM, CDR2 ANQGSEA. CDR3 in DNA: TGCAGCGTTGATCTAGGGCGGACAGATACGCAGTATTTT. It specifies CSVDLGRTDTQYF.

V and J are TRBV5-1 and TRBJ2-7; 9 nucleotides line up with TRBD1. The CDR3 has 15 residues. In germline, CDR1 is SGHRS, CDR2 YFSETQ. The ends lost 2 bases at V and 4 bases at J; junction bases unmatched: 7. CDR3 region: CASSLIPGQGYEQYF. Written as DNA, the CDR3 is TGCGCCAGCAGCTTAATCCCGGGACAGGGATACGAGCAGTACTTC.

The CDR3 nucleotides read TGTGCCAGCTCCACGGGGGCTAGTTCGGTTGGCTACACCTTC. Translated: CASSTGASSVGYTF. This sequence joins TRBV25-1 and TRBJ1-2; perhaps TRBD1 as D (6 bases). The V end was cut by 8 bases, the J end by 7 bases, with 20 bases between. CDR3 size: 14 residues. From germline, CDR1 is MGHDK and CDR2 SYGVNS.

The sample holds a few counts of this clone. The rearrangement joins TRBV28 to TRBJ1-2, with 9 nucleotides matching TRBD1. This CDR3 comprises 13 residues. CDR1 is MDHEN and CDR2 is SYDVKM in the germline V gene. Germline trimming cut 8 bases from V and 6 bases from J; bases unmatched to any gene: 7. CDR3: CASCGTGGDGYTF. CDR3 coding DNA: TGTGCCAGCTGTGGAACAGGGGGCGATGGCTACACCTTC.

A single count supports this clone. The V call is TRBV29-1, the J call TRBJ1-4; the D is unclear. In germline, CDR1 is SQVTM, CDR2 ANQGSEA. V gave up 4 bases and J gave up 0 bases, with 9 bases separating them. The CDR3 contains 14 residues. This CDR3 reads CSVGGVATNEKLFF. The CDR3 bases are TGCAGCGTTGGTGGGGTTGCAACTAATGAAAAACTGTTTTTT.

This clone was counted only a few times. This chain joins TRBV30 and TRBJ2-7; D gene unclear. This CDR3 contains 14 residues. Germline V gives CDR1 GTSNPN, CDR2 SVGIG (reference sequence). V was clipped by 2 bases and J by 7 bases, with 18 bases between them. CDR3 nucleotides: TGTGCCTGGAGTCTCGTGGTGTCGGTTGCGGAGCAGTACTTC. Translating gives CAWSLVVSVAEQYF.